This is a list of T cell receptor beta chains from one sample in a study of blood T cell repertoires in COVID-19. Sequencing used immunoSEQ multiplex PCR; TCRdb keeps in-frame clones, though not all of them. The sample includes approximately 100,000 clones, roughly nine tenths of them seen just once. Material: peripheral blood. Receptor source: a woman aged 60-70 years with acute or convalescent COVID-19. The CDR3 runs from the conserved cysteine through the conserved F or W. Fields, in order: V gene, J gene, clone size, D gene, CDR3 length, CDR3 protein, CDR3 DNA. A D gene is named only where the DNA matches it firmly. Only part of the rows carry a size: once, few, many, or a class if the clone is expanded.

TRBV27	TRBJ1-1	.	.	15	CASSFWRTENTEAFF	TGTGCCAGCAGTTTTTGGAGGACTGAGAACACTGAAGCTTTCTTT
TRBV28	TRBJ2-1	.	TRBD1	15	CASSSAGQGHNEQFF	TGTGCCAGCAGTTCGGCGGGACAGGGACACAATGAGCAGTTCTTC
TRBV19	TRBJ2-2	.	TRBD1	15	CASSMITGGIRELFF	TGTGCCAGTAGTATGATAACAGGGGGCATCCGGGAGCTGTTTTTT
TRBV25-1	TRBJ1-2	.	TRBD1	17	CASRGGQGFGANYGYTF	TGTGCCAGCAGGGGGGGACAGGGATTCGGCGCGAACTATGGCTACACCTTC
TRBV19	TRBJ2-1	.	TRBD2	15	CASTLAGGVYNEQFF	TGTGCCAGTACCCTAGCGGGAGGGGTTTACAATGAGCAGTTCTTC
TRBV5-1	TRBJ1-4	.	TRBD1	14	CASTHRGPYEKLFF	TGCGCCAGCACCCACAGGGGACCTTATGAAAAACTGTTTTTT
TRBV4-1	TRBJ2-2	.	.	15	CASSPQGSYTGELFF	TGCGCCAGCAGCCCTCAGGGTTCGTACACCGGGGAGCTGTTTTTT
TRBV2	TRBJ2-1	.	TRBD2	15	CASRTGLAGVHEQFF	TGTGCCAGCAGGACCGGACTAGCGGGAGTACATGAGCAGTTCTTC
TRBV6-5	TRBJ1-1	medium-sized	.	14	CASKGSGTNTEAFF	TGTGCCAGCAAGGGGTCAGGGACTAACACTGAAGCTTTCTTT
TRBV28	TRBJ1-2	.	TRBD1	16	CASRLPTGGANYGYTF	TGTGCCAGCAGACTACCAACAGGGGGCGCGAACTATGGCTACACCTTC
TRBV28	TRBJ1-3	.	.	16	CASSSAGVYSGNTIYF	TGTGCCAGCAGTTCTGCAGGGGTTTACTCTGGAAACACCATATATTTT
TRBV4-1	TRBJ2-7	once	.	15	CASSQDWQMSYEQYF	TGCGCCAGCAGCCAAGATTGGCAAATGTCCTACGAGCAGTACTTC
TRBV5-4	TRBJ2-1	.	.	15	CASSLEAVSYNEQFF	TGTGCCAGCAGCTTGGAAGCGGTATCCTACAATGAGCAGTTCTTC
TRBV19	TRBJ2-3	.	TRBD1	14	CASSLGTGTDTQYF	TGTGCCAGTAGCCTCGGGACAGGCACAGATACGCAGTATTTT
TRBV28	TRBJ2-7	.	TRBD2	14	CASSYAGDINEQYF	TGTGCCAGCAGTTACGCGGGAGACATAAACGAGCAGTACTTC
TRBV19	TRBJ1-5	.	.	12	CASSISRQTQHF	TGTGCCAGTAGTATTTCACGACAGACCCAGCATTTT
TRBV12-3/TRBV12-4	TRBJ1-5	.	.	12	CASSSMGGPQHF	TGTGCCAGCAGTTCAATGGGGGGACCCCAGCATTTT
TRBV4-1	TRBJ1-4	once	.	20	CASSQEAGSMGYATNEKLFF	TGCGCCAGCAGCCAAGAAGCCGGGAGCATGGGATATGCAACTAATGAAAAACTGTTTTTT
TRBV10-3	TRBJ2-1	.	.	16	CAISESAPSVGDEQFF	TGTGCCATCAGTGAGTCGGCGCCTAGCGTAGGAGATGAGCAGTTCTTC
TRBV7-8	TRBJ1-3	.	.	17	CASSLMPGGGTGNTIYF	TGTGCCAGCAGCTTAATGCCCGGCGGGGGGACTGGAAACACCATATATTTT
TRBV19	TRBJ2-2	.	.	16	CASSTLQGVNTGELFF	TGTGCCAGTAGTACCCTCCAAGGGGTCAACACCGGGGAGCTGTTTTTT
TRBV12-3/TRBV12-4	TRBJ1-2	once	TRBD1	13	CASRRDRGHGYTF	TGTGCCAGCAGAAGGGACAGGGGACATGGCTACACCTTC